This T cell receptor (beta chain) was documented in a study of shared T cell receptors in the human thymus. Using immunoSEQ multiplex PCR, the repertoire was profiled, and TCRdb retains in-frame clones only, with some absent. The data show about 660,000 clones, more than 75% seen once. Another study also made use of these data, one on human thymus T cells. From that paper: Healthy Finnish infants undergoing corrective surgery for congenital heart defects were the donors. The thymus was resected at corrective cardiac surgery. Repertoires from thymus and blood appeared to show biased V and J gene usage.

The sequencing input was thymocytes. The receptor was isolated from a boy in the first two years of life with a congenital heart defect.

CDR3 loop: CASSQAQTMHRGQGKGFEKLFF. In DNA form, the CDR3 reads TGCGCCAGCAGCCAAGCCCAAACCATGCACAGAGGACAGGGGAAAGGTTTTGAAAAACTGTTTTTT. This sequence joins TRBV4-3 and TRBJ1-4; 9 bases are shared with TRBD1. This CDR3 has 22 residues. The germline V gene encodes CDR1 LGHNA and CDR2 YSLEER. V shed 1 base, J shed 7 bases, and the junction held 25 bases outside the gene matches.